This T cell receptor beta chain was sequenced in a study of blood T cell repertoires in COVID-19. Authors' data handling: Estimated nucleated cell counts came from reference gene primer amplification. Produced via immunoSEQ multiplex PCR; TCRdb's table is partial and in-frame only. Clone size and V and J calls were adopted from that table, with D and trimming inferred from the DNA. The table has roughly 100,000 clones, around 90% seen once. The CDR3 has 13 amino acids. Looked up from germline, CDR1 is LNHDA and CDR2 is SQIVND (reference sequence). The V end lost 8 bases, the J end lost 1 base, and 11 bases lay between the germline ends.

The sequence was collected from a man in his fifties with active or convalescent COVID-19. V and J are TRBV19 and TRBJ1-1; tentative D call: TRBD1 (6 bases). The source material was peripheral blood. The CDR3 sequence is CASSTGWNTEAFF. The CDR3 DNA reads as TGTGCCAGTTCCACAGGGTGGAACACTGAAGCTTTCTTT.